Listed below are T cell receptor beta chains from one sample, sequenced in a study of identical twins. TCRdb independently ran MiXCR on the 5' RACE reads; one entry per CDR3 protein. This sample has about 570,000 distinct CDR3 sequences, with approximately 9.6% found just once. These data also formed part of another study, on yellow fever vaccine responses in identical twins.

Sequenced material: PBMCs. The source of these receptors is a woman younger than 30 in good health. Both conserved end residues are trimmed from each CDR3. Fields, in order: CDR3 length, clone size, J gene, V gene, CDR3 protein. A row's size may be missing; if present it is once, few, many or a size class.

CDR3 length: 13
clone size: few
J gene: TRBJ2-6
V gene: TRBV28
CDR3 protein: ASSLHHSGANVLT

CDR3 length: 12
clone size: NA
J gene: TRBJ2-7
V gene: TRBV7-9
CDR3 protein: ASSLGRGGAEQY

CDR3 length: 11
clone size: many
J gene: TRBJ1-1
V gene: TRBV6-1
CDR3 protein: ASNRGSNTEAF

CDR3 length: 14
clone size: few
J gene: TRBJ2-1
V gene: TRBV11-2
CDR3 protein: ASRRSSGGPYNEQF

CDR3 length: 11
clone size: NA
J gene: TRBJ2-5
V gene: TRBV4-3
CDR3 protein: ASSQDRWETQY

CDR3 length: 14
clone size: NA
J gene: TRBJ2-1
V gene: TRBV11-3
CDR3 protein: ASSLMGQGASNEQF

CDR3 length: 10
clone size: few
J gene: TRBJ2-5
V gene: TRBV23-1
CDR3 protein: ASSPPSVTQY

CDR3 length: 11
clone size: many
J gene: TRBJ1-1
V gene: TRBV12-3/TRBV12-4
CDR3 protein: ASSRAGNTEAF

CDR3 length: 11
clone size: many
J gene: TRBJ2-7
V gene: TRBV21-1
CDR3 protein: ASSKSGASGGY

CDR3 length: 13
clone size: many
J gene: TRBJ2-1
V gene: TRBV9
CDR3 protein: ASSPPSGGRGEQF

CDR3 length: 13
clone size: many
J gene: TRBJ1-1
V gene: TRBV5-1
CDR3 protein: ASSPDGGARTEAF

CDR3 length: 11
clone size: many
J gene: TRBJ2-1
V gene: TRBV27
CDR3 protein: VSGTGGYNEQF

CDR3 length: 13
clone size: few
J gene: TRBJ2-4
V gene: TRBV2
CDR3 protein: ASSGTGRAKNIQY

CDR3 length: 11
clone size: few
J gene: TRBJ1-1
V gene: TRBV20-1
CDR3 protein: SARDPSAVEAF